Listed here are 4 T cell receptor beta chains from one sample, sequenced in a study of T cells in tuberculosis (dated by TCRdb to the late 2010s). The library was produced with the immunoSEQ multiplex PCR assay. This immuneACCESS table, as held by TCRdb, lists in-frame sequences with V and J called but not all clones. Of the missing ones, under half trace to an unresolved V gene in checked studies; the others have no known cause. The sample records roughly 31,000 clones, about 83% of which are singletons. Of the sample, more than 4.5% falls within the top ten clones. Per the publication, the time point label means: new active TB diagnosis, blood taken before or within 7 days of starting treatment. Here the sequenced sample was PBMCs, taken at tuberculosis diagnosis. These receptors originate from an adult with tuberculosis.

V and J are TRBV5-5 and TRBJ2-7; 8 bases agree with TRBD1. CDR3 length: 18 residues. CDR1 is SGHKS, CDR2 YYEKEE, per germline (reference sequence). Unmatched junction bases numbered 14, after V lost 1 base and J lost 2 bases. The CDR3 DNA reads as TGTGCCAGCAGCTTGTTCACAGGTACAGGGGGTTTAACCTACGAGCAGTACTTC. It specifies CASSLFTGTGGLTYEQYF.

The CDR3 reads CASSQEGGPSYEQYF. CDR3 nucleotides: TGCGCCAGCAGCCAAGAAGGAGGGCCGTCCTACGAGCAGTACTTC. This sequence joins TRBV4-1 and TRBJ2-7, with TRBD2 as a possible D gene (6 bases). The CDR3 length is 15 residues. Germline CDR1 and CDR2: MGHRA and YSYEKL. The V end lost 0 bases, the J end lost 1 base, and 10 bases lay between the germline ends.

In its sample, this clone was seen once. The chain uses TRBV15 and TRBJ2-6; D might be TRBD2 (5 bases). Looked up from germline, CDR1 is LNHNV and CDR2 is YYDKDF (reference sequence). The CDR3 runs to 15 residues. Trimming shortened V by 9 bases and J by 1 base, and 13 bases separated the two germline ends. CDR3 in DNA: TGTGCCACTAGCGAGATCTCGTCTGGGGCCAACGTCCTGACTTTC. It encodes CATSEISSGANVLTF.

V usage is TRBV6-1 and J usage is TRBJ1-6; 9 nucleotides align to TRBD1. The germline V gene encodes CDR1 MNHNS and CDR2 SASEGT. V shed 3 bases and J 7 bases; nucleotides not matched to a gene: 1. This CDR3 contains 14 residues. CDR3: CASSEGTGNSPLHF. The CDR3 region has the DNA TGTGCCAGCAGTGAGGGGACAGGGAATTCACCCCTCCACTTT.